Listed below are T cell receptor beta chains from one sample, sequenced in a study of T cell responses to AZD1222 COVID-19 vaccine. Here immunoSEQ multiplex PCR was the method, and the copy in TCRdb shows in-frame clones only, minus some. Found here are around 70,000 clones, approximately 90% of them singletons; the top ten hold approximately 1.3%. The sequencing here drew on peripheral blood, taken 28 days after the second AZD1222 dose. The origin of the receptors is an adult who received the AZD1222 COVID-19 vaccine. CDR3s include the opening cysteine and the closing phenylalanine or tryptophan. The order of the fields is J gene, V gene, clone size, D gene, CDR3 protein, CDR3 DNA. The D gene is left open where the match is weak. Expanded clones get a size class; other rows say once, few or many, or leave the size out.

J: TRBJ2-7
V: TRBV6-5
size: once
D: TRBD1
CDR3: CASARDRGSYEQYF
DNA: TGTGCCAGCGCGAGGGACAGGGGCTCCTACGAGCAGTACTTC

J: TRBJ2-7
V: TRBV7-2
size: once
D: NA
CDR3: CASSLYEGRGYEQYF
DNA: TGTGCCAGCAGCTTATATGAGGGCAGGGGCTACGAGCAGTACTTC

J: TRBJ2-3
V: TRBV5-5
size: NA
D: NA
CDR3: CASLLSPLLSGGQYF
DNA: TGTGCCAGCCTGCTCTCCCCCTTGCTTAGCGGCGGGCAGTATTTT

J: TRBJ2-7
V: TRBV30
size: NA
D: TRBD2
CDR3: CAWGLASYEQYF
DNA: TGTGCCTGGGGACTAGCCTCCTACGAGCAGTACTTC

J: TRBJ2-1
V: TRBV5-1
size: NA
D: TRBD1
CDR3: CASSRTGGGYNEQFF
DNA: TGCGCCAGCAGCCGGACAGGGGGAGGCTACAATGAGCAGTTCTTC

J: TRBJ2-1
V: TRBV11-3
size: NA
D: TRBD1
CDR3: CASSLDWDSDNEQFF
DNA: TGTGCCAGCAGCTTAGACTGGGACAGTGACAATGAGCAGTTCTTC

J: TRBJ2-3
V: TRBV5-8
size: NA
D: NA
CDR3: CASSLAKAGQSTDTQYF
DNA: TGTGCCAGCAGCTTGGCCAAGGCAGGCCAGAGCACAGATACGCAGTATTTT

J: TRBJ1-2
V: TRBV6-5
size: NA
D: TRBD1
CDR3: CATTRQGHYGYTF
DNA: TGTGCCACCACTAGACAGGGGCACTATGGCTACACCTTC

J: TRBJ1-3
V: TRBV6-5
size: NA
D: NA
CDR3: CASTEGGAKGNTIYF
DNA: TGTGCCAGCACCGAGGGGGGGGCGAAAGGAAACACCATATATTTT

J: TRBJ2-5
V: TRBV19
size: NA
D: TRBD2
CDR3: CASSIDAGLAGEGLQETQYF
DNA: TGTGCCAGTAGTATAGATGCGGGTCTAGCGGGAGAAGGGCTCCAAGAGACCCAGTACTTC

J: TRBJ2-1
V: TRBV7-8
size: NA
D: NA
CDR3: CASSLGSNEQFF
DNA: TGTGCCAGCAGCTTGGGCTCGAATGAGCAGTTCTTC

J: TRBJ2-3
V: TRBV13
size: NA
D: TRBD2
CDR3: CASSLRLAGGVDTQYF
DNA: TGTGCCAGCAGCCTAAGACTAGCGGGAGGAGTAGATACGCAGTATTTT

J: TRBJ1-1
V: TRBV6-6
size: once
D: NA
CDR3: CASSSAQGPSFF
DNA: TGTGCCAGCAGTTCGGCCCAGGGACCATCTTTCTTT

J: TRBJ1-1
V: TRBV6-4
size: NA
D: NA
CDR3: CASSAFTNTEAFF
DNA: TGTGCCAGCAGTGCGTTCACGAACACTGAAGCTTTCTTT

J: TRBJ2-6
V: TRBV13
size: NA
D: NA
CDR3: CASSFITGQGANVLTF
DNA: TGTGCCAGCAGCTTCATTACAGGCCAGGGGGCCAACGTCCTGACTTTC

J: TRBJ2-3
V: TRBV29-1
size: NA
D: NA
CDR3: CSVPGLILGDTQYF
DNA: TGCAGCGTCCCGGGACTCATCCTCGGAGATACGCAGTATTTT

J: TRBJ1-2
V: TRBV18
size: NA
D: NA
CDR3: CASSPGQGTTDGYTF
DNA: TGTGCCAGCTCACCGGGACAAGGGACCACGGATGGCTACACCTTC

J: TRBJ1-2
V: TRBV5-6
size: few
D: NA
CDR3: CASSLVLVGNSNYGYTF
DNA: TGTGCCAGCAGCTTGGTGTTAGTAGGGAATTCTAACTATGGCTACACCTTC

J: TRBJ1-5
V: TRBV6-6
size: NA
D: NA
CDR3: CASSYPETGGFQPQHF
DNA: TGTGCCAGCAGTTACCCCGAGACTGGGGGGTTTCAGCCCCAGCATTTT

J: TRBJ2-3
V: TRBV5-4
size: once
D: NA
CDR3: CASSLAGADTQYF
DNA: TGTGCCAGCAGCTTGGCCGGAGCAGATACGCAGTATTTT

J: TRBJ2-7
V: TRBV9
size: NA
D: NA
CDR3: CASSVRGGGEQYF
DNA: TGTGCCAGCAGCGTAAGAGGAGGGGGGGAGCAGTACTTC

J: TRBJ2-5
V: TRBV5-1
size: once
D: TRBD2
CDR3: CASSSSGRAEETQYF
DNA: TGCGCCAGCAGCTCAAGCGGGAGGGCCGAAGAGACCCAGTACTTC

J: TRBJ1-3
V: TRBV7-8
size: NA
D: NA
CDR3: CASSLLQRSSGNTIYF
DNA: TGTGCCAGCAGCCTGCTACAGAGGAGCTCTGGAAACACCATATATTTT

J: TRBJ1-3
V: TRBV5-1
size: NA
D: NA
CDR3: CASSLAPGDGNTIYF
DNA: TGCGCCAGCAGCTTGGCCCCGGGAGACGGAAACACCATATATTTT

J: TRBJ2-3
V: TRBV6-2/TRBV6-3
size: NA
D: NA
CDR3: CASSPPGQGRDTQYF
DNA: TGTGCCAGCAGCCCCCCGGGACAAGGTCGGGATACGCAGTATTTT

J: TRBJ1-2
V: TRBV6-5
size: NA
D: NA
CDR3: CASSYGSYTYGYTF
DNA: TGTGCCAGCAGCTACGGATCTTACACATATGGCTACACCTTC

J: TRBJ1-4
V: TRBV27
size: NA
D: NA
CDR3: CASSVSATNEKLFF
DNA: TGTGCCAGCAGTGTGAGTGCAACTAATGAAAAACTGTTTTTT

J: TRBJ1-5
V: TRBV19
size: NA
D: NA
CDR3: CASSIEDSWPQHF
DNA: TGTGCCAGTAGTATAGAAGATTCGTGGCCCCAGCATTTT

J: TRBJ1-1
V: TRBV30
size: NA
D: TRBD1
CDR3: CAWVQGANTEAFF
DNA: TGTGCCTGGGTACAGGGGGCGAACACTGAAGCTTTCTTT

J: TRBJ1-5
V: TRBV18
size: NA
D: NA
CDR3: CASSPPGESNQPQHF
DNA: TGTGCCAGCTCCCCCCCAGGCGAGAGCAATCAGCCCCAGCATTTT

J: TRBJ1-2
V: TRBV28
size: NA
D: TRBD1
CDR3: CASTTGQGTSGYTF
DNA: TGTGCCAGCACTACAGGACAGGGGACGTCCGGCTACACCTTC

J: TRBJ1-2
V: TRBV30
size: NA
D: NA
CDR3: CAWRGTTSGGLYGYTF
DNA: TGTGCCTGGAGGGGCACCACCTCCGGGGGTCTCTATGGCTACACCTTC

J: TRBJ2-7
V: TRBV9
size: NA
D: NA
CDR3: CASSPRPSGYEQYF
DNA: TGTGCCAGCAGCCCTAGACCGAGCGGGTACGAGCAGTACTTC

J: TRBJ2-7
V: TRBV7-9
size: few
D: TRBD2
CDR3: CASSLGEGGEGRYEQYF
DNA: TGTGCCAGCAGCTTAGGCGAGGGCGGGGAGGGCCGGTACGAGCAGTACTTC

J: TRBJ1-1
V: TRBV21-1
size: NA
D: NA
CDR3: CAIPHQSGDTEAFF
DNA: TGTGCCATTCCCCATCAAAGTGGAGACACTGAAGCTTTCTTT

J: TRBJ1-2
V: TRBV3-1/TRBV3-2
size: NA
D: NA
CDR3: CASSPTMTGSYGYTF
DNA: TGTGCCAGCAGCCCCACGATGACAGGCTCCTATGGCTACACCTTC

J: TRBJ2-1
V: TRBV10-3
size: few
D: NA
CDR3: CAISGSATLNEQFF
DNA: TGTGCCATCAGTGGGTCAGCTACCCTGAATGAGCAGTTCTTC

J: TRBJ1-4
V: TRBV9
size: NA
D: NA
CDR3: CASSARAVSDEKLFF
DNA: TGTGCCAGCAGCGCTCGGGCTGTTAGCGATGAAAAACTGTTTTTT

J: TRBJ1-5
V: TRBV6-5
size: NA
D: NA
CDR3: CASSNRGDQPQHF
DNA: TGTGCCAGCAGTAACAGAGGAGATCAGCCCCAGCATTTT

J: TRBJ2-1
V: TRBV5-6
size: NA
D: TRBD2
CDR3: CASSLGYTSGPSGRYEQFF
DNA: TGTGCCAGCAGCTTGGGGTACACTAGCGGGCCCTCAGGGCGTTATGAGCAGTTCTTC

J: TRBJ2-5
V: TRBV21-1
size: NA
D: NA
CDR3: CASSRRGKGQETQYF
DNA: TGTGCCAGCAGTAGAAGAGGGAAGGGCCAAGAGACCCAGTACTTC

J: TRBJ2-7
V: TRBV2
size: few
D: NA
CDR3: CASRGGAYEQYF
DNA: TGTGCCAGCAGGGGGGGTGCCTACGAGCAGTACTTC

J: TRBJ1-2
V: TRBV7-9
size: NA
D: NA
CDR3: CASSSPQRAGAGYTF
DNA: TGTGCCAGCAGCTCCCCCCAGAGGGCCGGGGCTGGCTACACCTTC

J: TRBJ1-5
V: TRBV7-9
size: NA
D: TRBD1
CDR3: CASSRDRGDQPQHF
DNA: TGTGCCAGCAGCCGGGACAGGGGTGACCAGCCCCAGCATTTT

J: TRBJ1-5
V: TRBV18
size: NA
D: NA
CDR3: CASSTLDSAISNQPQHF
DNA: TGTGCCAGCTCAACCTTGGACAGCGCCATTAGCAATCAGCCCCAGCATTTT

J: TRBJ1-5
V: TRBV6-5
size: once
D: NA
CDR3: CASRRGYSNQPQHF
DNA: TGTGCCAGCAGAAGAGGTTATAGCAATCAGCCCCAGCATTTT

J: TRBJ1-4
V: TRBV6-5
size: NA
D: TRBD1
CDR3: CASSYFRDRTNEKLFF
DNA: TGTGCCAGCAGTTACTTCCGGGACAGGACTAATGAAAAACTGTTTTTT

J: TRBJ1-1
V: TRBV27
size: NA
D: TRBD1
CDR3: CASGRAGQGDWNTEAFF
DNA: TGTGCCAGCGGGAGGGCGGGACAGGGAGACTGGAACACTGAAGCTTTCTTT

J: TRBJ2-2
V: TRBV5-5
size: NA
D: TRBD1
CDR3: CASSFRDRKYSGELFF
DNA: TGTGCCAGCAGCTTTCGGGACAGGAAATATAGCGGGGAGCTGTTTTTT

J: TRBJ2-5
V: TRBV20-1
size: NA
D: NA
CDR3: CSARRKETQYF
DNA: TGCAGTGCTAGACGGAAAGAGACCCAGTACTTC

J: TRBJ1-5
V: TRBV7-2
size: NA
D: NA
CDR3: CASSQTSRAQPQHF
DNA: TGTGCCAGCAGCCAAACTTCTCGGGCTCAGCCCCAGCATTTT

J: TRBJ2-3
V: TRBV12-5
size: NA
D: NA
CDR3: CASADHAGDTQYF
DNA: TGTGCTAGTGCCGACCATGCGGGGGATACGCAGTATTTT

J: TRBJ1-5
V: TRBV30
size: once
D: NA
CDR3: CAWSSLYSNQPQHF
DNA: TGTGCCTGGAGCAGTCTTTATAGCAATCAGCCCCAGCATTTT

J: TRBJ2-7
V: TRBV7-9
size: NA
D: NA
CDR3: CASSPQNEQYF
DNA: TGTGCCAGCAGCCCCCAGAACGAGCAGTACTTC

J: TRBJ2-4
V: TRBV9
size: NA
D: NA
CDR3: CASSAPTVGLAKNIQYF
DNA: TGTGCCAGCAGCGCCCCGACGGTGGGGTTAGCCAAAAACATTCAGTACTTC

J: TRBJ2-7
V: TRBV7-8
size: NA
D: TRBD2
CDR3: CASWLAGEDEQYF
DNA: TGTGCCAGTTGGCTAGCGGGAGAGGACGAGCAGTACTTC

J: TRBJ2-1
V: TRBV5-1
size: NA
D: TRBD2
CDR3: CASSQGLAGSTYNEQFF
DNA: TGCGCCAGCAGCCAGGGACTAGCGGGATCCACCTACAATGAGCAGTTCTTC

J: TRBJ1-1
V: TRBV19
size: NA
D: TRBD1
CDR3: CASSTRQGLTEAFF
DNA: TGTGCCAGTAGTACCCGACAGGGGTTGACTGAAGCTTTCTTT

J: TRBJ1-6
V: TRBV5-4
size: NA
D: NA
CDR3: CASSFRGRVSPLHF
DNA: TGTGCCAGCAGCTTTCGGGGGAGGGTTTCACCCCTCCACTTT